Presented here are 26 T cell receptor beta chains from one specimen sequenced in a study of regulatory T cells in long-lasting Graves disease. The sample's time point: newly diagnosed GD, antithyroid drugs for less than 3 months. From RNA extracted from PBMCs, the TCR library was made. With iRepertoire HTBI primers and Arm-PCR of CDR3 regions, TCR beta libraries were built. TCRdb used MiXCR to reprocess the multiplex PCR reads, holding one entry per CDR3 protein. The table has a few hundred thousand distinct CDR3 sequences, 18% seen once. Another study also made use of these data, one on T cells in Graves' hyperthyroidism and ophthalmopathy.

The source material was peripheral blood mononuclear cells (PBMCs), sampled at new diagnosis, from a patient treated with antithyroid drugs. The origin of the receptors is a woman under 40 with Graves disease.

This clonotype was found many times. V usage is TRBV7-3 and J usage is TRBJ2-1, with D uncertain. The CDR3 spans 13 residues. Trimming removed 5 bases from V and 8 bases from J, with 13 bases in between. Germline V gives CDR1 SGHTA, CDR2 FQGTGA. CDR3 sequence: CASSIDPRDEQFF. CDR3 coding DNA: TGTGCCAGCAGCATCGATCCTCGAGATGAGCAGTTCTTC.

This clonotype was detected a few times. The genes are TRBV29-1 and TRBJ1-4, with 7 bases identical to TRBD1. Germline CDR1 is SQVTM and CDR2 is ANQGSEA. V was clipped by 2 bases and J by 7 bases; unmatched bases: 4. This CDR3 has 13 residues. The CDR3 reads CSVEIDRAEKLFF. In nucleotides, the CDR3 is TGCAGCGTTGAAATTGACAGGGCTGAAAAACTGTTTTTT.

The table lists this clonotype with many counts. The genes are TRBV6-1 and TRBJ1-2, with 8 nucleotides matching TRBD1. The junction had 4 bases not matched to a gene; V was cut back by 8 bases and J by 2 bases. The CDR3 spans 13 residues. Germline V gene lookup returns CDR1 MNHNS and CDR2 SASEGT. CDR3 in DNA: TGTGCCAGCGGGGGACAGGAAAACTATGGCTACACCTTC. Translated: CASGGQENYGYTF.

This chain joins TRBV11-3 and TRBJ2-1, with unresolved D. Trimming left V 4 bases short and J 5 bases short, with 15 bases between. The CDR3 sequence is 15 residues long. In germline, CDR1 is SGHNT, CDR2 YENEEA. CDR3 sequence (DNA): TGTGCCAGCAGCTACTACAGCATCCAGGACAATGAGCAGTTCTTC. It encodes CASSYYSIQDNEQFF.

The chain employs TRBV7-6 and TRBJ2-7; perhaps TRBD2 as D (6 bases). The CDR3 extends over 12 amino acids. Between the trimmed V and J ends, which lost 5 bases and 11 bases, there was a span of 16 bases. CDR1 is SGHVS and CDR2 is FNYEAQ in the germline V gene. Here the CDR3 DNA reads TGTGCCAGCAGCGATATTGGGGGGACGGAGTACTTC. Protein: CASSDIGGTEYF.

This rearrangement joins TRBV7-2 to TRBJ2-7; no clear D gene. Germline V gene sequence: CDR1 SGHTA, CDR2 FQGNSA. V was cut by 6 bases and J by 1 base, with 19 bases left in between. The CDR3 has 16 amino acids. The CDR3 DNA is TGTGCCAGCAGTCATCCCCAGGCCTCGTTATCCTACGAGCAGTACTTC. Protein product: CASSHPQASLSYEQYF.

The J gene is TRBJ2-6, the V gene TRBV9; 8 positions agree with TRBD1. The CDR3 sequence is 17 residues long. V lost 5 bases, J lost 0 bases, and 7 bases stayed unmatched. In germline, CDR1 is SGDLS, CDR2 YYNGEE. The CDR3 DNA reads as TGTGCCAGCAGTACAGGGGGATCCAGCTCTGGGGCCAACGTCCTGACTTTC. This encodes CASSTGGSSSGANVLTF.

This chain uses TRBV7-2 with TRBJ2-7, with D perhaps matching TRBD1 (5 bases). This CDR3 is built from 13 residues. Germline values: CDR1 SGHTA, CDR2 FQGNSA. The germline V and J ends were trimmed by 4 bases and 3 bases, with 10 bases remaining between them. The CDR3 reads CASSSGYDYEQYF. CDR3 nucleotides: TGTGCCAGCAGCTCAGGGTACGACTACGAGCAGTACTTC.

This clonotype was seen at least ten times. The chain joins TRBV5-5 to TRBJ1-1; unclear D gene. This CDR3 comprises 12 residues. Germline values: CDR1 SGHKS, CDR2 YYEKEE (reference sequence). V was clipped by 9 bases and J by 3 bases, with 12 bases between them. For the CDR3, the DNA is TGTGCCACAAAGCCGAAGGACACTGAAGCTTTCTTT. The encoded protein is CATKPKDTEAFF.

This clonotype was found many times. V gene TRBV5-8 combines with J gene TRBJ1-1; D possibly corresponds to TRBD1 (6 bases). Germline CDR1 reads SGHTS; CDR2 reads YDEGEE. Trimming removed 3 bases from V and 0 bases from J, with 12 bases in between. The CDR3 runs to 15 residues. For the CDR3, the DNA is TGTGCCAGCAGCTGGACCGGGACATTGAACACTGAAGCTTTCTTT. It yields the protein CASSWTGTLNTEAFF.

Ten or more counts support this clonotype. The rearrangement joins TRBV11-2 to TRBJ2-3; D unclear. The CDR3 totals 12 residues. V was trimmed by 5 bases and J by 6 bases, leaving 9 bases between them. CDR1 is SGHAT and CDR2 is FQNNGV in the germline V gene. In nucleotides, the CDR3 is TGTGCCAGCAGCCCATTGGGGGATACGCAGTATTTT. Encoded protein: CASSPLGDTQYF.

In regard to this clonotype: This probably arose from a read error, given a far larger clone one base away. V usage is TRBV11-3 and J usage is TRBJ2-4; tentatively, D is TRBD2 (6 bases). The CDR3 is made up of 14 amino acids. Trimming pared 2 bases from V and 13 bases from J, leaving 18 bases between. Looked up from germline, CDR1 is SGHNT and CDR2 is YENEEA. CDR3 in DNA: TGTGCCAGCAGCTTATCCCCTAGCGACAATGAGCAGTACTTC. Translated: CASSLSPSDNEQYF.

The rearrangement joins TRBV20-1 to TRBJ2-3; 7 nucleotides align to TRBD1. The V gene end was trimmed by 3 bases and the J gene end by 1 base; junction bases not matched to a gene: 7. Germline assignment: CDR1 DFQATT and CDR2 SNEGSKA (reference sequence). There are 15 residues in the CDR3. In DNA, the CDR3 is TGCAGTGCTAGGAGATTTGACAGGGGCACAGATACGCAGTATTTT. Protein: CSARRFDRGTDTQYF.

This clonotype was seen at least ten times. The rearrangement joins TRBV27 to TRBJ2-1, with D perhaps TRBD2 (6 bases). The germline V gene has CDR1 MNHEY and CDR2 SMNVEV (reference sequence). The V end was cut by 3 bases, the J end by 9 bases, with 18 bases between. This CDR3 has 15 amino acids. CDR3 loop: CASSFWDFGLGEQFF. As DNA, the CDR3 is TGTGCCAGCAGTTTTTGGGACTTCGGTTTGGGTGAGCAGTTCTTC.

This clonotype was found a few times. J is TRBJ1-2 and V is TRBV19; a possible D gene is TRBD1 (6 bases). Germline V gives CDR1 LNHDA, CDR2 SQIVND (reference sequence). Trimming shortened V by 4 bases and J by 8 bases, and 20 bases separated the two germline ends. The CDR3 extends over 15 amino acids. This chain's CDR3 is CASSSDRTVFFGYTF. The CDR3, as DNA: TGTGCCAGTAGTAGTGACCGGACAGTATTTTTCGGCTACACCTTC.

This clonotype was detected ten times or more. The chain carries TRBV10-3 and TRBJ2-5; D perhaps matches TRBD1 (6 bases). Germline values: CDR1 ENHRY, CDR2 SYGVKD. V dropped 0 bases and J dropped 2 bases, with 10 bases sitting between them. CDR3 length: 15 amino acids. The CDR3 DNA reads TGTGCCATCAGTGAGTCTAGGGGGAGTCAAGAGACCCAGTACTTC. Protein sequence: CAISESRGSQETQYF.

This clonotype was seen many times. The chain employs TRBV2 and TRBJ2-5; D ambiguous. The CDR3 runs to 11 residues. The germline V gene has CDR1 SNHLY and CDR2 FYNNEI. V lost 6 bases, J lost 2 bases, and 4 bases lay in between. In DNA, the CDR3 is TGTGCCAGCAGGCAGCAAGAGACCCAGTACTTC. Translation: CASRQQETQYF.

This clonotype was seen at least ten times. The chain couples TRBV24-1 to TRBJ2-1; D not certain. Germline V gives CDR1 KGHDR, CDR2 SFDVKD. V lost 2 bases, J lost 5 bases, and 12 bases lay in between. The CDR3 is made up of 15 amino acids. The CDR3 sequence is CATSDSKDRHNEQFF. The CDR3 DNA sequence: TGTGCCACCAGTGATTCCAAGGACCGACACAATGAGCAGTTCTTC.

Comments on this clonotype: Only one base separates this from a far larger clonotype, so it likely reflects a read error. This chain connects TRBV7-9 to TRBJ2-3; 7 positions match TRBD2. The junction had 10 bases not matched to a gene; V was cut back by 10 bases and J by 3 bases. Germline loops: CDR1 SEHNR, CDR2 FQNEAQ (reference sequence). The CDR3 extends over 14 amino acids. The CDR3 sequence: CANRRGLETDTQYF. In DNA, the CDR3 is TGTGCCAACAGAAGAGGACTAGAAACAGATACGCAGTATTTT.

CDR3 nucleotide sequence: TGTGCCAGCAGCTCCCGGGTAGCGGGAGTGTACGAGCAGTACTTC. It is translated as CASSSRVAGVYEQYF. The chain links TRBV11-2 to TRBJ2-7; TRBD2 agrees at 9 bases. The trim removed 4 bases at V and 4 bases at J, leaving 8 bases unmatched. Germline CDR1 is SGHAT and CDR2 is FQNNGV. The CDR3 length is 15 residues.

This clonotype was detected many times. The V and J genes are TRBV7-8 and TRBJ2-1, with D possibly matching TRBD1 (7 bases). V was trimmed by 5 bases and J by 4 bases, leaving 15 bases between them. Germline CDR1 reads SGHVS; CDR2 reads FQNEAQ. The CDR3 loop spans 15 amino acids. The DNA for the CDR3 is TGTGCCAGCAGCCCGGCCAGGGGGGATTACAATGAGCAGTTCTTC. Translation: CASSPARGDYNEQFF.

Ten or more counts support this clonotype. This chain connects TRBV18 to TRBJ1-1, with D uncertain. Germline CDR1 and CDR2: KGHSH and LQKENI. The CDR3 sequence is 14 residues long. The V end lost 3 bases, the J end lost 2 bases, and 10 bases lay between the germline ends. CDR3 protein: CASSPVSDNTEAFF. The CDR3 coding sequence is TGTGCCAGCTCACCGGTCAGCGACAACACTGAAGCTTTCTTT.

This chain links TRBV5-6 with TRBJ2-3; 9 positions match TRBD2. Germline lookup yields CDR1 SGHDT and CDR2 YYEEEE. The CDR3 length is 15 residues. The trim removed 5 bases at V and 0 bases at J, leaving 4 bases unmatched. CDR3 sequence reads: CASRSGGLSTDTQYF. The CDR3 coding sequence is TGTGCCAGCAGAAGCGGGGGGCTGAGCACAGATACGCAGTATTTT. Using reference TRBV5-6 and TRBJ2-3 for the parts outside the CDR3, the full variable domain is DAGVTQSPTHLIKTRGQQVTLRCSPKSGHDTVSWYQQALGQGPQFIFQYYEEEERQRGNFPDRFSGHQFPNYSSELNVNALLLGDSALYLCASRSGGLSTDTQYFGPGTRLTVL.

This clonotype appeared many times. This chain connects TRBV4-1 to TRBJ2-1; 9 positions agree with TRBD2. This CDR3 contains 16 residues. V shed 1 base, J shed 8 bases, and the junction held 9 bases outside the gene matches. The germline CDR1 and CDR2 sequences are MGHRA and YSYEKL. CDR3 loop: CASSQVAGAPGDEQFF. CDR3 in DNA: TGCGCCAGCAGCCAAGTAGCGGGGGCTCCAGGCGATGAGCAGTTCTTC.

J is TRBJ2-1 and V is TRBV29-1, with 7 bases matching TRBD1. Germline V CDR1 and CDR2: SQVTM, ANQGSEA. The CDR3 is 13 residues long. J lost 5 bases, V lost 8 bases, and 9 bases had no gene match. Written as DNA, the CDR3 is TGCAGCCTAAAAACTGGGACAGACAATGAGCAGTTCTTC. This codes for CSLKTGTDNEQFF.

The sample holds many counts of this clonotype. The V gene is TRBV7-9, the J gene TRBJ2-2, with D unresolved. The CDR3 sequence is 11 residues long. V dropped 2 bases and J dropped 6 bases, with 1 base sitting between them. Germline V gene sequence: CDR1 SEHNR, CDR2 FQNEAQ (reference sequence). The CDR3 DNA sequence: TGTGCCAGCAGCTTACCCGGGGAGCTGTTTTTT. Encoded protein: CASSLPGELFF. The entire variable domain, with the rest obtained from reference TRBV7-9 and TRBJ2-2, is as follows: DTGVSQNPRHKITKRGQNVTFRCDPISEHNRLYWYRQTLGQGPEFLTYFQNEAQLEKSRLLSDRFSAERPKGSFSTLEIQRTEQGDSAMYLCASSLPGELFFGEGSRLTVL.